This T cell receptor (beta chain) was recovered during a study of cytomegalovirus exposure and HLA in healthy donors. As to this clone: Antigen: not known.

The PCR made use of 60 Vbeta and 13 Jbeta primers. Clones were read by immunoSEQ multiplex PCR, and TCRdb kept only the in-frame ones, dropping some. The sample carries some 66,000 clones, about four fifths recorded once. Sampled while nominally healthy, donors likely had unrecorded immune exposures. Findings and caveats of the study: Most subjects' HLA-A and HLA-B alleles were reportedly predicted from TCR beta sequences. Productive status was seen about 90% or about 30% of the time for most TCR beta V segments in an earlier analysis.

Input material: PBMCs. The clonotype comes from a woman in her twenties or thirties in good health and CMV-seronegative.

The CDR3 is CASSPGLAVVTDTQYF. CDR3 coding DNA: TGTGCCAGCAGCCCGGGACTAGCGGTTGTCACAGATACGCAGTATTTT. V is TRBV7-8 and J is TRBJ2-3; the match to TRBD2 covers 11 bases. Germline assignment: CDR1 SGHVS and CDR2 FQNEAQ. After removal of 5 bases from V and 2 bases from J, the junction contained 6 bases not matched to a gene. This CDR3 is 16 amino acids long.